Below, 24 T cell receptor beta chains from the same sample are listed, as sequenced in a study of radiation and T cells in renal cell carcinoma. Treatment of the sample: treatment-naive control, cytoreductive nephrectomy. TCRdb keeps only in-frame clones here, not all; method: immunoSEQ multiplex PCR. The data contain 24,000 or so clones, 55% to 70% of them singletons. The specimen comprised tumor tissue, sampled from a patient whose treatment was nephrectomy without radiotherapy. These TCRs come from a man in his forties or fifties with renal cell carcinoma.

The chain recombines TRBV25-1 with TRBJ2-7, with no clear D. The CDR3 runs to 10 residues. The V end was cut by 9 bases, the J end by 3 bases, with 6 bases between. Germline values: CDR1 MGHDK, CDR2 SYGVNS. In DNA, the CDR3 is TGTGCCAGTGCCGGCTACGAGCAGTACTTC. Translated: CASAGYEQYF.

The rearrangement uses TRBV6-5 and TRBJ2-1; TRBD1 agrees at 7 bases. The germline V gene encodes CDR1 MNHEY and CDR2 SVGAGI. The CDR3 is 16 residues long. V gave up 2 bases and J gave up 2 bases; unmatched junction bases: 6. Here the CDR3 reads CASSYTRQGAYNEQFF. The CDR3 DNA sequence: TGTGCCAGCAGTTACACCCGACAGGGAGCCTACAATGAGCAGTTCTTC.

This clone is deemed medium-sized. This rearrangement joins TRBV5-6 to TRBJ1-2, with TRBD1 matching 7 bases. Germline V gene sequence: CDR1 SGHDT, CDR2 YYEEEE. The junction had 5 bases not matched to a gene; V was cut back by 3 bases and J by 3 bases. This CDR3 spans 14 amino acids. The CDR3 bases are TGTGCCAGCAGCTCCGGGACAGCACACTATGGCTACACCTTC. It yields the protein CASSSGTAHYGYTF.

The chain uses TRBV5-8 and TRBJ2-1; 9 bases agree with TRBD2. With V trimmed by 6 bases and J by 6 bases, 13 bases remained unmatched. Germline loops: CDR1 SGHTS, CDR2 YDEGEE. The CDR3 extends over 16 amino acids. The CDR3 region is CASIGWASGASNEQFF. Written as DNA, the CDR3 is TGTGCCAGCATCGGGTGGGCTAGCGGGGCCTCCAATGAGCAGTTCTTC.

This sequence joins TRBV29-1 and TRBJ1-2; the D gene is possibly TRBD1 (6 bases). Trimming pared 3 bases from V and 6 bases from J, leaving 17 bases between. From germline, CDR1 is SQVTM and CDR2 ANQGSEA. CDR3 length: 14 residues. DNA for the CDR3: TGCAGCGTTGAGGAACAGGGAGGATCGGATGGCTACACCTTC. It yields the protein CSVEEQGGSDGYTF.

The V and J genes are TRBV28 and TRBJ2-5; 13 bases fit TRBD2. The J call may be in error: the DNA end matches TRBJ2-7 better. The V gene's germline CDR1 is MDHEN and CDR2 SYDVKM. CDR3 length: 15 residues. The DNA of the CDR3 is TGTGCCAGCAAGGGGACTAGCGGGATAAGTGGCGAGCAGTACTTC. It yields the protein CASKGTSGISGEQYF.

The rearrangement links TRBV19 to TRBJ1-1, with D possibly matching TRBD1 (5 bases). Germline V gives CDR1 LNHDA, CDR2 SQIVND (reference sequence). Trimming removed 9 bases from V and 2 bases from J, with 13 bases in between. The CDR3 length is 13 residues. Here the CDR3 reads CASLRQKNTEAFF. The CDR3 DNA follows: TGTGCCAGCCTCCGACAGAAAAACACTGAAGCTTTCTTT. The whole variable domain, remainder taken from reference TRBV19 and TRBJ1-1, is DGGITQSPKYLFRKEGQNVTLSCEQNLNHDAMYWYRQDPGQGLRLIYYSQIVNDFQKGDIAEGYSVSREKKESFPLTVTSAQKNPTAFYLCASLRQKNTEAFFGQGTRLTVV.

This clone was observed a handful of times. The J gene is TRBJ1-1, the V gene TRBV19; D is unclear. V was trimmed by 1 base and J by 1 base, leaving 7 bases between them. The CDR3 has 14 residues. Germline loops: CDR1 LNHDA, CDR2 SQIVND (reference sequence). The CDR3 DNA reads as TGTGCCAGTAGTATAGGGACGGGGAACACTGAAGCTTTCTTT. Translation: CASSIGTGNTEAFF.

V and J are TRBV28 and TRBJ1-2; the match to TRBD1 covers 9 bases. The germline gives CDR1 MDHEN, CDR2 SYDVKM. This CDR3 region has 15 residues. V lost 3 bases and J lost 6; bases outside the gene matches: 8. As DNA, the CDR3 is TGTGCCAGCAGTTTCCCCCATACAGGGGGCCATGGCTACACCTTC. This translates into CASSFPHTGGHGYTF.

This clone was counted between two and nine times. This chain links TRBV5-1 with TRBJ2-1, with 8 bases that match TRBD2. The CDR3 has 14 amino acids. The V gene end was trimmed by 6 bases and the J gene end by 4 bases; junction bases not matched to a gene: 6. CDR1 and CDR2 from the germline V gene are SGHRS and YFSETQ. In nucleotides, the CDR3 is TGCGCCAGCACCAGTAGCGGGGCGTACAATGAGCAGTTCTTC. It is translated as CASTSSGAYNEQFF.

The rearrangement joins TRBV23-1 to TRBJ2-7; 7 nucleotides match TRBD1. Being an ORF, TRBV23-1 has a function that is uncertain. The CDR3 loop spans 16 amino acids. Trimming took 1 base from V and 2 from J; bases not matched to a gene: 8. The CDR3 DNA sequence: TGCGCCAGCAGTCAATACGTGACAGGGTTTCCCTACGAGCAGTACGTC. It encodes CASSQYVTGFPYEQYV.

The chain uses TRBV29-1 and TRBJ2-1, with D unresolved. The germline gives CDR1 SQVTM, CDR2 ANQGSEA. Trimming took 4 bases from V and 5 from J, leaving 6 bases between them. The CDR3 is 11 residues long. CDR3: CSVGPNNEQFF. The CDR3, as DNA: TGCAGCGTTGGGCCGAACAATGAGCAGTTCTTC.

The V and J genes are TRBV2 and TRBJ2-6; a possible D gene is TRBD2 (7 bases). With 3 bases removed from V and 3 bases from J, the gap between germline ends came to 12 bases. The CDR3 consists of 16 residues. CDR1 is SNHLY, CDR2 FYNNEI, per germline. CDR3 coding DNA: TGTGCCAGCAGTGAGTCGGGGGGCGGTGGGGCCAACGTCCTGACTTTC. Its protein product is CASSESGGGGANVLTF.

The chain recombines TRBV4-2 with TRBJ1-1; D is uncertain. Deletions cut 2 bases from V and 2 bases from J, with 12 bases between. CDR1 is LGHNA, CDR2 YNFKEQ, per germline. CDR3 size: 15 residues. CDR3 in DNA: TGTGCCAGCAGCCAACATTACCACGGTAACACTGAAGCTTTCTTT. This codes for CASSQHYHGNTEAFF.

The chain has TRBV11-2 and TRBJ1-3; 7 nucleotides agree with TRBD1. This CDR3 region has 16 residues. In germline, CDR1 is SGHAT, CDR2 FQNNGV. Germline trimming cut 2 bases from V and 4 bases from J; bases unmatched to any gene: 8. This chain's CDR3 is CASSLWDRGSGNTIYF. CDR3 sequence (DNA): TGTGCCAGCAGCTTATGGGACAGAGGATCCGGAAACACCATATATTTT.

This chain links TRBV6-6 with TRBJ2-4, with D tentatively TRBD1 or TRBD2 (5 bases each). Germline CDR1 reads MNHNY; CDR2 reads SVGAGI (reference sequence). The CDR3 is 13 residues long. Trimming pared 0 bases from V and 9 bases from J, leaving 9 bases between. The CDR3 spells CASSYSEGRIQYF. The CDR3 nucleotides read TGTGCCAGCAGTTACTCCGAGGGGCGCATTCAGTACTTC.

V and J are TRBV29-1 and TRBJ2-1, with TRBD2 identical over 8 bases. The V segment lost 6 bases and the J segment 7 bases; nucleotides outside the gene matches: 8. The CDR3 consists of 13 residues. Germline V gene sequence: CDR1 SQVTM, CDR2 ANQGSEA. CDR3 sequence (DNA): TGCAGCGTCCCGGGACGGGGGGGGAATGAGCAGTTCTTC. Encoded protein: CSVPGRGGNEQFF.

The CDR3 DNA reads as TGTGCCAGCAGTCTAGCGGGGAATGAGCAGTTCTTC. This codes for CASSLAGNEQFF. This chain links TRBV6-1 with TRBJ2-1, with 9 bases matching TRBD2. V dropped 5 bases and J dropped 7; count of bases not matched to a gene: 0. The CDR3 loop spans 12 amino acids. CDR1 and CDR2 (germline): MNHNS, SASEGT.

This clone was detected ten times or more. CDR3 in amino acids: CASSPYLNTEAFF. Here the CDR3 DNA reads TGTGCCAGCAGCCCCTACCTGAACACTGAAGCTTTCTTT. J is TRBJ1-1 and V is TRBV7-2; no definite D call. The V gene's germline CDR1 is SGHTA and CDR2 FQGNSA. The CDR3 length is 13 residues. Trimming cost V 5 bases and J 0 bases, with 7 bases left between them.

The rearrangement joins TRBV5-1 to TRBJ2-2; 7 bases map to TRBD2. The germline V gene encodes CDR1 SGHRS and CDR2 YFSETQ. V dropped 4 bases and J dropped 3; count of bases not matched to a gene: 6. CDR3 length equals 15 residues. DNA for the CDR3: TGCGCCAGCAGCCCGGGAACTAGCGACACCGGGGAGCTGTTTTTT. As protein: CASSPGTSDTGELFF.

This chain joins TRBV6-4 and TRBJ2-7, with 9 bases fitting TRBD1. The CDR3 is made up of 16 amino acids. Per the germline V gene, CDR1 is MRHNA and CDR2 is SNTAGT. V dropped 3 bases and J dropped 3; count of bases not matched to a gene: 9. The CDR3 DNA reads TGTGCCAGCAGTGATGGGGACAGGGCACCCTACTACGAGCAGTACTTC. This translates into CASSDGDRAPYYEQYF.

This clone was seen a single time. V gene TRBV30 combines with J gene TRBJ1-3; D may be TRBD1 (5 bases). Germline V lookup: CDR1 GTSNPN, CDR2 SVGIG (reference sequence). V lost 3 bases to trimming and J lost 0 bases, with 9 bases between them. This CDR3 has 14 amino acids. CDR3 protein: CAWRKGLSGNTIYF. The CDR3 DNA is TGTGCCTGGAGGAAGGGACTCTCTGGAAACACCATATATTTT. The whole variable domain, filled in from reference TRBV30 and TRBJ1-3, reads SQTIHQWPATLVQPVGSPLSLECTVEGTSNPNLYWYRQAAGRGLQLLFYSVGIGQISSEVPQNLSASRPQDRQFILSSKKLLLSDSGFYLCAWRKGLSGNTIYFGEGSWLTVV.

J is TRBJ1-4 and V is TRBV29-1, with a possible D match to TRBD1 (5 bases). CDR1 is SQVTM and CDR2 is ANQGSEA in the germline V gene. The V end lost 4 bases, the J end lost 4 bases, and 13 bases lay between the germline ends. This CDR3 is 14 amino acids long. Here the CDR3 reads CSVGVRRGNEKLFF. CDR3 DNA: TGCAGCGTTGGGGTACGAAGGGGTAATGAAAAACTGTTTTTT.

The rearrangement uses TRBV15 and TRBJ2-2; 8 bases match TRBD1. Germline trimming cut 5 bases from V and 7 bases from J; bases unmatched to any gene: 9. The length of the CDR3 is 15 residues. Germline lookup yields CDR1 LNHNV and CDR2 YYDKDF (reference sequence). The CDR3: CATSGGQEMYGELFF. DNA of the CDR3: TGTGCCACCAGCGGGGGACAGGAGATGTACGGGGAGCTGTTTTTT.